This T cell receptor (beta chain) was documented in a study of blood T cell repertoires in COVID-19. Study details: The origin of the acute and convalescent COVID-19 samples was the United States, Italy and Spain. PBMCs, B-cell-depleted T cells, or T cells were the source of the cDNA or gDNA that made up the material.

Per the authors' pipeline: Amplification with reference gene primers provided the estimates of nucleated cell counts. The assay was immunoSEQ multiplex PCR, and TCRdb's table has in-frame clones only and misses some. The V and J calls and clone size are taken from that table; D and trimming were inferred from the DNA. The data hold around 74,000 clones, with approximately 90% observed a single time. The trim removed 5 bases at V and 1 base at J, leaving 13 bases unmatched. Germline V gene data show CDR1 as SGHTA and CDR2 as FQGTGA. CDR3 length equals 17 residues. This TCR was sampled from a man aged 30 to 39 with acute or convalescent COVID-19. The sample was peripheral blood. The chain joins TRBV7-3 to TRBJ1-1; 7 positions agree with TRBD1. The CDR3 bases are TGTGCCAGCAGCCCCCAGGGGGGCGCGGCAAAGAACACTGAAGCTTTCTTT. It codes for CASSPQGGAAKNTEAFF.